These 7 T cell receptor beta chains share one sample of origin, sequenced in a study of CD8+CD57+ T cells in acquired aplastic anemia. Genomic DNA was employed as the template in profiling TCR beta VDJ and CDR3. One entry per CDR3 protein results from TCRdb running MiXCR on the reads. The table has 400,000 to 500,000 distinct CDR3 sequences, about two thirds seen once. Sequencing was performed on sorted CD4+, CD8+, or CD8+CD57+ T cells (not recorded which) from PBMCs. The receptor set was obtained from a human donor in good health, serving as a control.

In its sample, this clonotype was seen many times. The chain has TRBV20-1 and TRBJ1-2; the match to TRBD1 covers 9 bases. Trimming cost V 1 base and J 4 bases; bases outside gene matches: 4. From germline, CDR1 is DFQATT and CDR2 SNEGSKA (reference sequence). The CDR3 totals 14 residues. CDR3 in DNA: TGCAGTGCTAGAGGGCCGGGACAGGGCTATGGCTACACCTTC. Its protein is CSARGPGQGYGYTF.

There are a few counts of this clonotype. The chain carries TRBV3-1 and TRBJ1-3, with D maybe TRBD1 (5 bases). V lost 2 bases and J lost 2, with 13 bases in between. The CDR3 extends over 16 amino acids. CDR1 and CDR2 (germline): LGHDT, YNNKEL (reference sequence). The chain's CDR3 is CASSQNPTVAGNTIYF. Here the CDR3 DNA reads TGTGCCAGCAGCCAAAACCCGACAGTGGCTGGAAACACCATATATTTT.

This clonotype was counted many times. This sequence joins TRBV5-5 and TRBJ1-5, with D possibly TRBD1 on 6 matching bases. CDR3 length: 15 residues. The V end was cut by 4 bases, the J end by 4 bases, with 15 bases between. Germline CDR1 SGHKS, CDR2 YYEKEE (reference sequence). The CDR3 bases are TGTGCCAGCAGCCCCCTAGGGGGGGGAAATCAGCCCCAGCATTTT. Amino acid sequence: CASSPLGGGNQPQHF.

About this clonotype: The junction and the germline gene differ at one end; a read error may be behind it. The V and J genes are TRBV12-3 or TRBV12-4 and TRBJ2-3, with D possibly being TRBD1 (6 bases). This CDR3 contains 14 residues. CDR3 nucleotides: TGTGCCAGCAGTTTAAACGGGTGGACAGATAAGCAGTATTTT. As protein: CASSLNGWTDKQYF.

This clonotype was seen at least ten times. DNA for the CDR3: TGTGCCAGCAGTCCCCAGGGGGGCGGTGGCTACACCTTC. It translates to CASSPQGGGGYTF. This rearrangement joins TRBV6-5 to TRBJ1-2; 7 bases agree with TRBD1. Germline V CDR1 and CDR2: MNHEY, SVGAGI. The V and J ends lost 5 bases and 7 bases, in that order; junction bases with no gene match: 7. The CDR3 has 13 amino acids.

Comments on this clonotype: Its ends do not fully match the called genes, so a read error is possible. The chain is built from TRBV29-1 and TRBJ1-1; 7 positions agree with TRBD1. Germline CDR1 reads SQVTM; CDR2 reads ANQGSEA. The CDR3 sequence is 14 residues long. The CDR3 DNA reads TGCACCGTTAGCATGACAGGGATGACCACTGAAGCTTTCTTT. The encoded protein is CTVSMTGMTTEAFF.

V and J are TRBV20-1 and TRBJ1-6, with 8 nucleotides matching TRBD1. The length of the CDR3 is 14 residues. Trimming removed 2 bases from V and 14 bases from J; junction bases left unmatched: 11. Looked up from germline, CDR1 is DFQATT and CDR2 is SNEGSKA (reference sequence). The DNA for the CDR3 is TGCAGTGCTAGACAGGGGGGACAGGCCTGGGCCCTCCACTTT. The encoded protein is CSARQGGQAWALHF.